The 9 T cell receptor beta chains listed next were all sequenced from one sample in a study of cytomegalovirus exposure and HLA in healthy donors. Primers included in the PCR were 60 Vbeta and 13 Jbeta primers. Measured with immunoSEQ multiplex PCR; TCRdb has only the in-frame clones, and not every one. The sample contains about 160,000 clones, 81% of which appear only once. The source material was PBMCs. The source of these receptors is a woman younger than 30 in good health and CMV-seronegative.

This clone showed up just once. The chain recombines TRBV6-6 with TRBJ1-4; the D gene is possibly TRBD1 (6 bases). This CDR3 is built from 14 residues. V dropped 0 bases and J dropped 5 bases, with 7 bases sitting between them. Germline loops: CDR1 MNHNY, CDR2 SVGAGI (reference sequence). The DNA of the CDR3 is TGTGCCAGCAGTTACTCGCAGGGGAATGAAAAACTGTTTTTT. It yields the protein CASSYSQGNEKLFF.

The V call is TRBV15, the J call TRBJ1-4, with D perhaps TRBD1 (6 bases). CDR1 is LNHNV, CDR2 YYDKDF, per germline (reference sequence). This CDR3 contains 14 residues. Trimming pared 7 bases from V and 4 bases from J, leaving 13 bases between. CDR3 bases: TGTGCCACCACCCAGGACAGCCTTAATGAAAAACTGTTTTTT. Its translation is CATTQDSLNEKLFF.

This chain links TRBV5-1 with TRBJ2-7; 15 bases line up with TRBD2. The CDR3 consists of 18 residues. J was trimmed by 6 bases and V by 4 bases; bases with no gene match: 14. CDR1 SGHRS and CDR2 YFSETQ come from the germline V gene. CDR3 region: CASSRSSGTSGRFSEQYF. The CDR3 DNA sequence: TGCGCCAGCAGCCGCTCCTCCGGGACTAGCGGGAGGTTTTCCGAGCAGTACTTC.

The rearrangement uses TRBV5-1 and TRBJ2-5; 11 bases fit TRBD1. The ends lost 0 bases at V and 2 bases at J; junction bases unmatched: 6. The V gene's germline CDR1 is SGHRS and CDR2 YFSETQ. CDR3 length equals 17 residues. The CDR3 DNA reads TGCGCCAGCAGCTTGGGTCCAGGGACAGGGGGTCAAGAGACCCAGTACTTC. This translates into CASSLGPGTGGQETQYF.

V usage is TRBV28 and J usage is TRBJ2-7, with no clear D. Trimming pared 5 bases from V and 0 bases from J, leaving 8 bases between. Germline V lookup: CDR1 MDHEN, CDR2 SYDVKM. The CDR3 spans 13 residues. Here the CDR3 reads CASSVMSSYEQYF. The DNA for the CDR3 is TGTGCCAGCAGTGTGATGAGCTCCTACGAGCAGTACTTC.

The chain uses TRBV2 and TRBJ1-1, with a tentative D call TRBD1 (5 bases). The germline V gene has CDR1 SNHLY and CDR2 FYNNEI. V lost 10 bases to trimming and J lost 2 bases, with 23 bases between them. The CDR3 consists of 16 residues. The CDR3 DNA reads as TGTGCCACTTCCGCGGGGGTCAGTGGAGGCAACACTGAAGCTTTCTTT. This encodes CATSAGVSGGNTEAFF.

This chain links TRBV30 with TRBJ2-1, with D unclear. Trimming shortened V by 0 bases and J by 8 bases, and 5 bases separated the two germline ends. The germline V gene encodes CDR1 GTSNPN and CDR2 SVGIG (reference sequence). This CDR3 region has 11 residues. The CDR3 reads CAWSVFDEQFF. CDR3 DNA: TGTGCCTGGAGTGTATTCGATGAGCAGTTCTTC.

The J gene is TRBJ1-1, the V gene TRBV19; D call uncertain. Looked up from germline, CDR1 is LNHDA and CDR2 is SQIVND (reference sequence). With 7 bases removed from V and 2 bases from J, the gap between germline ends came to 11 bases. The CDR3 contains 13 residues. CDR3 region: CASKTTPNTEAFF. The CDR3 DNA reads as TGTGCCAGTAAAACTACACCCAACACTGAAGCTTTCTTT.

The chain employs TRBV4-1 and TRBJ1-1, with TRBD1 matching over 8 bases. There are 17 residues in the CDR3. Germline trimming cut 1 base from V and 1 base from J; bases unmatched to any gene: 8. The V gene's germline CDR1 is MGHRA and CDR2 YSYEKL. CDR3 bases: TGCGCCAGCAGCCAAGTGGCTTTCAGGGGGCAGAACACTGAAGCTTTCTTT. It translates to CASSQVAFRGQNTEAFF.